This record looks at one TCR beta chain sequence and its context. The assay was immunoSEQ multiplex PCR, and TCRdb's table has in-frame clones only and misses some. The sample includes under 300,000 clones, roughly nine tenths of them seen just once. The sample originates from a study of blood T cell repertoires in COVID-19. The CDR3 is made up of 18 amino acids. CDR1 MNHEY and CDR2 SMNVEV come from the germline V gene (reference sequence). V shed 1 base, J shed 7 bases, and the junction held 13 bases outside the gene matches. The chain joins TRBV27 to TRBJ1-3; 10 positions agree with TRBD1. What was sequenced was PBMCs or T cells enriched from blood (not recorded which). The receptor was derived from a woman aged 25 to 39 with acute COVID-19. The DNA for the CDR3 is TGTGCCAGCAGTTTATTCCCCCCTCAGACAGGGGGCCCGAACACCATATATTTT. Protein product: CASSLFPPQTGGPNTIYF.